Below, 30 T cell receptor beta chains from the same sample are listed, as sequenced in a study of Ad26.COV2.S vaccination and SARS-CoV-2 variants. Treatment of the sample: roughly 20 received Ad26.COV2.S at low or high dose, single or two shots; roughly five received placebo; per-sample allocation not given. Samples analyzed were those drawn on day 63 after the first vaccine or placebo injection. This table comes from immunoSEQ multiplex PCR, and its TCRdb copy is limited to in-frame clones, with some not included. The repertoire holds just over 350,000 clones, with 70% to 90% as singletons. Here the sequenced sample was peripheral blood, taken in a trial of Ad26.COV2.S vaccine versus placebo. Every receptor here comes from a person aged 18-65 years who received the Ad26.COV2.S COVID-19 vaccine or a placebo.

About this clone: This sample includes further DNA sequences coding for the same CDR3. This chain connects TRBV30 to TRBJ1-5; D not certain. Germline CDR1 reads GTSNPN; CDR2 reads SVGIG (reference sequence). With 0 bases removed from V and 1 base from J, the gap between germline ends came to 4 bases. The CDR3 loop spans 13 amino acids. The CDR3 sequence is CAWSVGSNQPQHF. CDR3 coding DNA: TGTGCCTGGAGTGTAGGCAGCAATCAGCCCCAGCATTTT.

The rearrangement joins TRBV6-5 to TRBJ1-2, with D unresolved. The germline CDR1 and CDR2 sequences are MNHEY and SVGAGI. The CDR3 is 15 residues long. Deletions cut 5 bases from V and 2 bases from J, with 15 bases between. CDR3 sequence (DNA): TGTGCCAGCAGTAGAGGACGGAGCCTCAACTATGGCTACACCTTC. Amino acids: CASSRGRSLNYGYTF.

This clone was seen only once. This chain connects TRBV20-1 to TRBJ2-2; no clear D. CDR3 size: 11 residues. Germline V CDR1 and CDR2: DFQATT, SNEGSKA (reference sequence). Trimming pared 8 bases from V and 7 bases from J, leaving 11 bases between. This CDR3 reads CSIDSGGELFF. CDR3 in DNA: TGCAGTATAGACTCAGGCGGGGAGCTGTTTTTT.

This chain connects TRBV12-5 to TRBJ2-7; tentatively, D is TRBD1 (6 bases). The CDR3 totals 16 residues. Germline V CDR1 and CDR2: LGHNT, FRNRAP. V lost 5 bases, J lost 2 bases, and 19 bases lay in between. Written as DNA, the CDR3 is TGTGCTAGTGGTCATCCGACCGGGCAGGGGCCCTACGAGCAGTACTTC. This codes for CASGHPTGQGPYEQYF.

Here the CDR3 DNA reads TGTGCCAGCAGCGTAGAGGTGCAGACTGAAAAACTGTTTTTT. Protein sequence: CASSVEVQTEKLFF. The V and J genes are TRBV9 and TRBJ1-4; no clear D gene. CDR3 length: 14 amino acids. In germline, CDR1 is SGDLS, CDR2 YYNGEE. The V and J ends lost 0 bases and 7 bases respectively, with 10 bases between them. Drawing the rest from reference TRBV9 and TRBJ1-4, the complete variable domain is DSGVTQTPKHLITATGQRVTLRCSPRSGDLSVYWYQQSLDQGLQFLIQYYNGEERAKGNILERFSAQQFPDLHSELNLSSLELGDSALYFCASSVEVQTEKLFFGSGTQLSVL.

The chain recombines TRBV18 with TRBJ1-1, with a possible D match to TRBD1 (6 bases). Germline loops: CDR1 KGHSH, CDR2 LQKENI. CDR3 size: 13 residues. Trimming took off 5 bases at V and 2 bases at J, with 9 bases between the two ends. CDR3 in DNA: TGTGCCAGCTCATCGGACAGCAACACTGAAGCTTTCTTT. It encodes CASSSDSNTEAFF.

This clone was seen once. The V gene is TRBV28, the J gene TRBJ2-5, with 10 bases that match TRBD2. Germline V gene sequence: CDR1 MDHEN, CDR2 SYDVKM. With V trimmed by 10 bases and J by 5 bases, 10 bases remained unmatched. This CDR3 contains 14 residues. Here the CDR3 DNA reads TGTGCCACCGTTGTAGCGGGAGGTCTTGAGACCCAGTACTTC. This encodes CATVVAGGLETQYF.

J is TRBJ2-1 and V is TRBV28; the D gene could be TRBD1 or TRBD2 (5 bases each). From germline, CDR1 is MDHEN and CDR2 SYDVKM. The length of the CDR3 is 13 residues. V lost 5 bases, J lost 8 bases, and 13 bases lay in between. The CDR3 DNA reads TGTGCCAGCAGTCCTATGAGGGGCGATGAGCAGTTCTTC. Translating it yields CASSPMRGDEQFF.

This clone was seen once. This chain joins TRBV27 and TRBJ2-7, with D possibly being TRBD1 (7 bases). The CDR3 runs 19 residues. Between the trimmed V and J ends, which lost 9 bases and 2 bases, there was a span of 32 bases. The germline V gene has CDR1 MNHEY and CDR2 SMNVEV (reference sequence). The CDR3: CASKLHGGARQGGPYEQYF. In nucleotides, the CDR3 is TGTGCCAGTAAACTCCACGGGGGCGCACGACAGGGAGGCCCCTACGAGCAGTACTTC.

The chain couples TRBV23-1 to TRBJ1-6, with D tentatively TRBD1 (6 bases). TRBV23-1 is recorded as an ORF, its role being uncertain. V lost 0 bases, J lost 11 bases, and 14 bases lay in between. CDR3 length: 15 residues. CDR3 sequence reads: CASSQSPGENPPLHF. Here the CDR3 DNA reads TGCGCCAGCAGTCAATCGCCAGGGGAAAACCCACCCCTCCACTTT.

This sequence joins TRBV27 and TRBJ1-2, with 7 bases fitting TRBD1. The V and J ends lost 4 bases and 4 bases, in that order; junction bases with no gene match: 6. CDR3 length: 14 residues. Germline-derived CDR1 and CDR2 are MNHEY and SMNVEV (reference sequence). The CDR3 protein is CASSSTGSSYGYTF. The CDR3, as DNA: TGTGCCAGCAGTTCGACAGGGTCCAGCTATGGCTACACCTTC.

The V gene is TRBV7-9, the J gene TRBJ1-2; no firm D call. This CDR3 is 12 amino acids long. V dropped 3 bases and J dropped 7 bases, with 9 bases sitting between them. Germline V gives CDR1 SEHNR, CDR2 FQNEAQ (reference sequence). CDR3 loop: CASSFTDLGYTF. In nucleotides, the CDR3 is TGTGCCAGCAGCTTCACCGACCTTGGCTACACCTTC.

J is TRBJ2-3 and V is TRBV5-1, with 8 nucleotides matching TRBD2. From germline, CDR1 is SGHRS and CDR2 YFSETQ. The CDR3 loop spans 15 amino acids. V lost 2 bases to trimming and J lost 5 bases; unmatched junction nucleotides: 7. CDR3: CASSFGTSGGDTQYF. The DNA of the CDR3 is TGCGCCAGCAGCTTTGGTACTAGCGGAGGAGATACGCAGTATTTT.

As to this clone: Other DNA sequences within the sample encode an identical CDR3. The rearrangement links TRBV7-9 to TRBJ2-2, with a possible D match to TRBD1 (5 bases). This CDR3 spans 14 amino acids. The V and J ends lost 2 bases and 3 bases respectively, with 7 bases between them. Per germline, CDR1 SEHNR and CDR2 FQNEAQ (reference sequence). The DNA for the CDR3 is TGTGCCAGCAGCTTACAAGGGGACACCGGGGAGCTGTTTTTT. This encodes CASSLQGDTGELFF.

V usage is TRBV12-3 or TRBV12-4 and J usage is TRBJ2-7, with D unclear. With 4 bases removed from V and 3 bases from J, the gap between germline ends came to 4 bases. This CDR3 comprises 11 residues. CDR3 sequence: CASSSIYEQYF. In DNA, the CDR3 is TGTGCCAGCAGTTCGATCTACGAGCAGTACTTC.

CDR3 DNA: TGTGCCAGCAGCCAAAAGGGCGCGGGGGGCCATCTCGGCACAGATACGCAGTATTTT. Translation gives CASSQKGAGGHLGTDTQYF. The rearrangement links TRBV7-2 to TRBJ2-3; 8 bases map to TRBD2. Germline assignment: CDR1 SGHTA and CDR2 FQGNSA. The V and J ends lost 5 bases and 1 base, in that order; junction bases with no gene match: 17. The CDR3 has 19 residues.

The chain carries TRBV7-9 and TRBJ2-3, with 10 bases lining up with TRBD1. CDR3 length equals 16 residues. Trimming took 2 bases from V and 1 from J; bases not matched to a gene: 3. Looked up from germline, CDR1 is SEHNR and CDR2 is FQNEAQ (reference sequence). DNA of the CDR3: TGTGCCAGCAGCTTAATGGGGACAGGGGGCACAGATACGCAGTATTTT. This translates into CASSLMGTGGTDTQYF.

The chain recombines TRBV7-2 with TRBJ1-2, with D possibly matching TRBD1 (6 bases). The germline gives CDR1 SGHTA, CDR2 FQGNSA. The CDR3 length is 14 residues. Between the trimmed V and J ends, which lost 1 base and 8 bases, there was a span of 14 bases. This chain's CDR3 is CASSLVTGAGGYTF. The CDR3 DNA sequence: TGTGCCAGCAGCTTAGTCACGGGGGCGGGAGGCTACACCTTC. The entire variable domain, with the rest obtained from reference TRBV7-2 and TRBJ1-2, is as follows: GAGVSQSPSNKVTEKGKDVELRCDPISGHTALYWYRQSLGQGLEFLIYFQGNSAPDKSGLPSDRFSAERTGGSVSTLTIQRTQQEDSAVYLCASSLVTGAGGYTFGSGTRLTVV.

This chain joins TRBV7-8 and TRBJ2-7, with 13 bases lining up with TRBD2. CDR3 length: 14 residues. CDR1 is SGHVS and CDR2 is FQNEAQ in the germline V gene. Trimming removed 5 bases from V and 4 bases from J; junction bases left unmatched: 2. The CDR3 sequence: CASSATSGRYEQYF. The CDR3, as DNA: TGTGCCAGCAGCGCGACTAGCGGGAGGTACGAGCAGTACTTC. Looking up the rest from reference TRBV7-8 and TRBJ2-7 gives the full variable domain: GAGVSQSPRYKVAKRGQDVALRCDPISGHVSLFWYQQALGQGPEFLTYFQNEAQLDKSGLPSDRFFAERPEGSVSTLKIQRTQQEDSAVYLCASSATSGRYEQYFGPGTRLTVT.

The chain recombines TRBV9 with TRBJ2-2; the D call may be TRBD1 or TRBD2 (5 bases each). Germline loops: CDR1 SGDLS, CDR2 YYNGEE. Trimming shortened V by 3 bases and J by 2 bases, and 14 bases separated the two germline ends. This CDR3 comprises 16 residues. CDR3 DNA: TGTGCCAGCAGCGCCCGGGACGGGGCAAACACCGGGGAGCTGTTTTTT. Its protein product is CASSARDGANTGELFF.

This chain connects TRBV27 to TRBJ2-7, with D possibly matching TRBD1 (5 bases). The length of the CDR3 is 17 residues. V shed 5 bases and J shed 5 bases, with 25 bases lying between them. Germline assignment: CDR1 MNHEY and CDR2 SMNVEV (reference sequence). Here the CDR3 DNA reads TGTGCCAGCAGTCCGCATGACATTAGGGGCGTCTCGGACGAGCAGTACTTC. It codes for CASSPHDIRGVSDEQYF.

V usage is TRBV18 and J usage is TRBJ2-2, with D tentatively TRBD1 (5 bases). CDR1 KGHSH and CDR2 LQKENI come from the germline V gene. Trimming shortened V by 1 base and J by 5 bases, and 14 bases separated the two germline ends. CDR3 length: 16 amino acids. This CDR3 is CASSPLQGYSTGELFF. CDR3 sequence (DNA): TGTGCCAGCTCACCACTCCAGGGTTATTCGACCGGGGAGCTGTTTTTT.

To note about this clone: In the same sample, other DNA sequences code for this CDR3. The CDR3 region is CATSRSRVSNYGYTF. The CDR3 DNA reads as TGTGCCACCAGTAGGTCTCGAGTGTCTAACTATGGCTACACCTTC. The chain carries TRBV15 and TRBJ1-2, with D uncertain. Trimming left V 6 bases short and J 0 bases short, with 14 bases between. The CDR3 spans 15 residues. Germline assignment: CDR1 LNHNV and CDR2 YYDKDF (reference sequence).

This clone came up a few times. Within the sample, other DNA sequences also encode this same CDR3. The rearrangement links TRBV5-1 to TRBJ2-3; D is possibly TRBD1 (5 bases). V lost 1 base, J lost 4 bases, and 7 bases lay in between. The CDR3 loop spans 13 amino acids. Germline V gives CDR1 SGHRS, CDR2 YFSETQ. The CDR3 sequence is CASSLQGADTQYF. The CDR3 nucleotides read TGCGCCAGCAGCTTGCAGGGTGCAGATACGCAGTATTTT.

The V gene is TRBV11-2, the J gene TRBJ1-4; possible D gene TRBD1, 6 bases. Trimming shortened V by 4 bases and J by 13 bases, and 22 bases separated the two germline ends. The CDR3 loop spans 15 amino acids. Germline CDR1 and CDR2: SGHAT and FQNNGV. The CDR3 DNA follows: TGTGCCAGCAGCTCTTCCAGGGGTGAGAGGGTTCGACTGTTTTTT. Translation gives CASSSSRGERVRLFF.

This chain uses TRBV27 with TRBJ2-2; the match to TRBD1 covers 7 bases. The ends lost 9 bases at V and 5 bases at J; junction bases unmatched: 9. The CDR3 runs to 14 residues. CDR1 MNHEY and CDR2 SMNVEV come from the germline V gene (reference sequence). The CDR3 spells CARDPDRSTGELFF. Here the CDR3 DNA reads TGTGCCAGGGACCCGGACAGGTCTACCGGGGAGCTGTTTTTT.

The chain employs TRBV29-1 and TRBJ2-2, with a possible D match to TRBD2 (5 bases). Germline-derived CDR1 and CDR2 are SQVTM and ANQGSEA. V dropped 6 bases and J dropped 4 bases, with 15 bases sitting between them. The CDR3 extends over 14 amino acids. The CDR3 DNA follows: TGCAGCGTCCTAAAGGGCCGGGGCACCGGGGAGCTGTTTTTT. This translates into CSVLKGRGTGELFF.

The CDR3 coding sequence is TGTGCCAGCAGCTTGAGCTCTGGGAGCACAGATACGCAGTATTTT. Protein sequence: CASSLSSGSTDTQYF. The V call is TRBV5-5, the J call TRBJ2-3, with D unclear. Per germline, CDR1 SGHKS and CDR2 YYEKEE (reference sequence). This CDR3 has 15 amino acids. With 1 base removed from V and 0 bases from J, the gap between germline ends came to 9 bases.

Of note for this clone: Mismatch with germline at one junction end may stem from a read error. V usage is TRBV11-2 and J usage is TRBJ1-6; unclear D gene. The CDR3 has 13 residues. The germline V gene has CDR1 SGHAT and CDR2 FQNNGV. As DNA, the CDR3 is TGTGCCAGCAGCCTAGAAACCATGTCACCCCTCCACTTT. Translating gives CASSLETMSPLHF.

This clone was detected only once. This chain links TRBV5-1 with TRBJ2-3, with D hard to call. The CDR3 is 16 residues long. V lost 4 bases, J lost 2 bases, and 17 bases lay in between. CDR1 SGHRS and CDR2 YFSETQ come from the germline V gene. CDR3 sequence (DNA): TGCGCCAGCAGCCTCCAATTGGCGCCACACACAGATACGCAGTATTTT. Its translation: CASSLQLAPHTDTQYF.